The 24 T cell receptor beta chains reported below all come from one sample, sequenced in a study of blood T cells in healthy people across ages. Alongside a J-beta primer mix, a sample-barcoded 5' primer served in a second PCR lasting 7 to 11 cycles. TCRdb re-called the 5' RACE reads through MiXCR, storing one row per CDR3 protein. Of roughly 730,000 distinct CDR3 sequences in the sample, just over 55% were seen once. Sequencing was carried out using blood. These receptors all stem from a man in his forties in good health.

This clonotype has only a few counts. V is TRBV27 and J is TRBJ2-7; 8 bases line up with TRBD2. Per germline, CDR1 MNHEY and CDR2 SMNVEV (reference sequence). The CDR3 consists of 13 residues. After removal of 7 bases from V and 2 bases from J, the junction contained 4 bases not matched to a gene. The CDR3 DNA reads TGTGCCAGCAAACGGGGGGGAACCTACGAGCAGTACTTC. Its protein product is CASKRGGTYEQYF.

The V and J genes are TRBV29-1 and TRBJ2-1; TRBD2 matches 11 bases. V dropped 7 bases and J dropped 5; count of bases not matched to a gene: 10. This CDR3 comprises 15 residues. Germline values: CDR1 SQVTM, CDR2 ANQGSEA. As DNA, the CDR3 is TGCAGCGCTACAATGGGACTAGCGGTAAACAATGAGCAGTTCTTC. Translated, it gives CSATMGLAVNNEQFF.

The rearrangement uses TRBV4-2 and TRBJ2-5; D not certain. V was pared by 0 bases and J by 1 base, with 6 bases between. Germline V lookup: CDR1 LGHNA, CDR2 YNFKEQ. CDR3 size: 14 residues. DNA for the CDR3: TGTGCCAGCAGCCAAGAAAGGGCCCAAGAGACCCAGTACTTC. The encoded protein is CASSQERAQETQYF.

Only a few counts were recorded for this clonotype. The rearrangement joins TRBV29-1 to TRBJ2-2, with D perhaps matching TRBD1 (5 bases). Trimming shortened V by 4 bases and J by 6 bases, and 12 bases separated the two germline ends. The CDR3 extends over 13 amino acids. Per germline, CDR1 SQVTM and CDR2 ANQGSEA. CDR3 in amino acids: CSVGSGLAGELFF. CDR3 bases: TGCAGCGTTGGGTCAGGGTTGGCCGGGGAGCTGTTTTTT.

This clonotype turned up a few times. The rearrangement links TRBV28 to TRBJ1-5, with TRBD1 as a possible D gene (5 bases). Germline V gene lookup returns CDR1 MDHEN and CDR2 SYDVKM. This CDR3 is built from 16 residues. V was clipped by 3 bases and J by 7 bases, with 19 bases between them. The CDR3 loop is CASSFGADPGDQPQHF. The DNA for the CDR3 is TGTGCCAGCAGTTTCGGGGCGGACCCCGGGGACCAGCCCCAGCATTTT.

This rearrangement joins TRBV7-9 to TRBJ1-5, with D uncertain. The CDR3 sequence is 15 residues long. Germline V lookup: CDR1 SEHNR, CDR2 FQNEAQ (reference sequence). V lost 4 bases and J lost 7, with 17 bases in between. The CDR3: CASSSSLQMEQPQHF. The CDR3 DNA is TGTGCCAGCAGCTCCAGTCTCCAGATGGAACAGCCCCAGCATTTT.

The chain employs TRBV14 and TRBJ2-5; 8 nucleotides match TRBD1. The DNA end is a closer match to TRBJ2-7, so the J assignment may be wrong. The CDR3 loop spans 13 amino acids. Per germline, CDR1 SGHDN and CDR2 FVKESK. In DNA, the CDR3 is TGTGCCAATCGGACAGGGTTCGACTACGAGCAGTACTTC. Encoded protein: CANRTGFDYEQYF.

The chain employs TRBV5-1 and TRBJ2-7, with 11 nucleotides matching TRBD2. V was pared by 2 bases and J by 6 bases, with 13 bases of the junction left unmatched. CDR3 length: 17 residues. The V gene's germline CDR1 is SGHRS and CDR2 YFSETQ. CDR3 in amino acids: CASSLQFTSGRNSEQYF. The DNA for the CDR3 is TGCGCCAGCAGCTTACAGTTCACTAGCGGGAGAAATTCCGAGCAGTACTTC.

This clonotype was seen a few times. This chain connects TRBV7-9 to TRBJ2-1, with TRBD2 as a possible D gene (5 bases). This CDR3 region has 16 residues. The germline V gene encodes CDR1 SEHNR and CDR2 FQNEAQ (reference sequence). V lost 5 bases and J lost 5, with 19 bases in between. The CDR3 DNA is TGTGCCAGCAGCCCCGAGTATCTGGTGCGGGACAATGAGCAGTTCTTC. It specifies CASSPEYLVRDNEQFF.

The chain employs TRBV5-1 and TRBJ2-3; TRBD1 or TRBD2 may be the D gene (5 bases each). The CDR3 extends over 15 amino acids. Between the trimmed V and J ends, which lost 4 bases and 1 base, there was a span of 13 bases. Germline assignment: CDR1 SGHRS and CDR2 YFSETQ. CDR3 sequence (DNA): TGCGCCAGCAGCGGAGGACACCCGGGCACAGATACGCAGTATTTT. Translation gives CASSGGHPGTDTQYF.

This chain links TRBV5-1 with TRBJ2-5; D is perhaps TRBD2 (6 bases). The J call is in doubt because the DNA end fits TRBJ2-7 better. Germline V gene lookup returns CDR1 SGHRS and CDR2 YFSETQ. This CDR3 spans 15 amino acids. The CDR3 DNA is TGCGCCAGCAGCTTGGGGGCGGGAACAATCTACGAGCAGTACTTC. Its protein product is CASSLGAGTIYEQYF.

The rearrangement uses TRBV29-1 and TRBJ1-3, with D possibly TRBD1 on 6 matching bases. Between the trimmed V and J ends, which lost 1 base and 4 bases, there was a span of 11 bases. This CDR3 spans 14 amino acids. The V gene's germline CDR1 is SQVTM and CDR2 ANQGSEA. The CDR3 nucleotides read TGCAGCGTTGAAGGGGGGCGCGCCGGAAACACCATATATTTT. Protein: CSVEGGRAGNTIYF. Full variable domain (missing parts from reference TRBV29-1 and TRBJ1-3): SAVISQKPSRDICQRGTSLTIQCQVDSQVTMMFWYRQQPGQSLTLIATANQGSEATYESGFVIDKFPISRPNLTFSTLTVSNMSPEDSSIYLCSVEGGRAGNTIYFGEGSWLTVV.

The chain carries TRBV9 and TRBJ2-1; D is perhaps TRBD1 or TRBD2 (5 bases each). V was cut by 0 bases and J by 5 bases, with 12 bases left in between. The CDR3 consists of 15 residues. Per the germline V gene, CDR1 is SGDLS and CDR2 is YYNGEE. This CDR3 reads CASSVAREWNNEQFF. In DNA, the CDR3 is TGTGCCAGCAGCGTAGCCAGGGAGTGGAACAATGAGCAGTTCTTC.

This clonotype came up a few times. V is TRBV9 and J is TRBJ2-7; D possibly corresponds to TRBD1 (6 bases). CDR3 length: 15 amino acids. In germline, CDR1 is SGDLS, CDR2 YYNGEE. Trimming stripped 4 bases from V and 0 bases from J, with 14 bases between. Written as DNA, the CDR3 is TGTGCCAGCAGCTACGGACAGTCTAGCTCCTACGAGCAGTACTTC. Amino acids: CASSYGQSSSYEQYF.

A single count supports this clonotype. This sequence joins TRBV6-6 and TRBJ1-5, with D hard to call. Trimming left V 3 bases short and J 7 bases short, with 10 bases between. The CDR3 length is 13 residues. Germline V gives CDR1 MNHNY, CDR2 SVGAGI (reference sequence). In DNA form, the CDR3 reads TGTGCCAGCAGTTATGCGGATGTGCAGCCCCAGCATTTT. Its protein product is CASSYADVQPQHF.

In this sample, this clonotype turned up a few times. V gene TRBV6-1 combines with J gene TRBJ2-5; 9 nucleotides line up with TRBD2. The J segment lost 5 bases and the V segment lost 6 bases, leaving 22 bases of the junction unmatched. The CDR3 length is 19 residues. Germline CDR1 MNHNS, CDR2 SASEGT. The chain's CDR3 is CASSGMSGGQASSRETQYF. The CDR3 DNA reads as TGTGCCAGCAGCGGCATGAGCGGGGGGCAAGCTAGTAGTCGCGAGACCCAGTACTTC.

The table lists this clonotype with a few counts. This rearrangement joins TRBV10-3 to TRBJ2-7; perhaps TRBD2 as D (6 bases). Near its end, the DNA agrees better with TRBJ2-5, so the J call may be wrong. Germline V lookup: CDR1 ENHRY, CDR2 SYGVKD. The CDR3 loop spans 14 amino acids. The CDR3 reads CAISRGGDQETQYF. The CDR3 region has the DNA TGTGCCATCAGTAGAGGAGGGGATCAAGAGACCCAGTACTTC.

CDR3: CASSHRGTGSYNEQFF. The CDR3 DNA reads as TGTGCCAGCAGCCACCGGGGGACGGGCTCCTACAATGAGCAGTTCTTC. This rearrangement joins TRBV11-3 to TRBJ2-1, with a tentative D call TRBD2 (6 bases). CDR3 length equals 16 residues. Trimming stripped 5 bases from V and 0 bases from J, with 14 bases between. From germline, CDR1 is SGHNT and CDR2 YENEEA.

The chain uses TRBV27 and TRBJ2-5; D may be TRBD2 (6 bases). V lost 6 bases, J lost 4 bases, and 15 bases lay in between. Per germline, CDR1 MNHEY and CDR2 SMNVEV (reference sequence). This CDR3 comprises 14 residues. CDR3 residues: CASSHRGTGETQYF. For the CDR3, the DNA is TGTGCCAGCAGCCACCGCGGGACTGGAGAGACCCAGTACTTC.

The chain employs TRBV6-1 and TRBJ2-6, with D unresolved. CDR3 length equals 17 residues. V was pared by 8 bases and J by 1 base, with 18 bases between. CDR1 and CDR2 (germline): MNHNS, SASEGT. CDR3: CASGVQRPQSGANVLTF. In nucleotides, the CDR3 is TGTGCCAGCGGTGTCCAGAGACCACAGTCTGGGGCCAACGTCCTGACTTTC.

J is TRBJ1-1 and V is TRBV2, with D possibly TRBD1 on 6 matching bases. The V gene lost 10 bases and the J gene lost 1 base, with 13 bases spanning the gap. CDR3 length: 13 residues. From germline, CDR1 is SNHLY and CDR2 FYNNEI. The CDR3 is CATPSGANTEAFF. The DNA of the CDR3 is TGTGCCACCCCGTCAGGGGCGAACACTGAAGCTTTCTTT.

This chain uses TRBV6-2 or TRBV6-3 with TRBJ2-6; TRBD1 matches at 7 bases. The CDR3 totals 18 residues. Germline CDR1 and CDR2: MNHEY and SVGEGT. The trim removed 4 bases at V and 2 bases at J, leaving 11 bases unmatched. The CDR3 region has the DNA TGTGCCAGCAGTTCGCGATCCCAGGGGGACCCTGGGGCCAACGTCCTGACTTTC. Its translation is CASSSRSQGDPGANVLTF.

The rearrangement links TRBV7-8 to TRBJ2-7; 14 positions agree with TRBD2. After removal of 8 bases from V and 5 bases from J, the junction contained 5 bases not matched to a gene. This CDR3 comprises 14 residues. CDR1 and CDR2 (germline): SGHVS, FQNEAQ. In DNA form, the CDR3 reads TGTGCCAGCGGGGGGACTAGCGGGAGAGACGAGCAGTACTTC. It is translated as CASGGTSGRDEQYF.

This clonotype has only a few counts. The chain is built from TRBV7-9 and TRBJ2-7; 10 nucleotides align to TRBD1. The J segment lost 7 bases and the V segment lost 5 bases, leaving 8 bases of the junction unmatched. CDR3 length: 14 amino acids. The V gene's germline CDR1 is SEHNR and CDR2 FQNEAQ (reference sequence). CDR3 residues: CASSLGQGPGEQYF. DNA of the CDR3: TGTGCCAGCAGCCTGGGACAGGGGCCTGGGGAGCAGTACTTC.